This T cell receptor (beta chain) was retrieved from a study of T-cell reconstitution after alpha-beta-depleted transplantation in children. As regards this clonotype: The antigen remains unidentified.

The CDR3 is 16 amino acids. Germline lookup yields CDR1 KGHSH and CDR2 LQKENI. V was pared by 4 bases and J by 4 bases, with 17 bases between. Points from the study as a whole: Some patients owed their high day-60 TCRbeta diversity to surviving recipient T cells and thymic progenitors. Expanded graft clones numbering several hundred reportedly gave rise to alpha-beta T cells about two months after transplant. T-cell counts and diversity at one year post-transplant came mainly from newly produced T cells.

Researchers prepared the TCRbeta library using unique molecular identifiers, the study reports. In TCRdb, the PCR reads were re-called with MiXCR into one record per CDR3 protein. There are hundreds of thousands of distinct CDR3 sequences in the sample; 13% occur only once, and approximately 2.1% lies in the top ten. The chain uses TRBV18 and TRBJ1-3; D is uncertain. This sequence was found in a male patient younger than 18 who had a stem cell transplant for acute myeloid leukemia, so the T cells may come from the graft donor. Source: PBMCs, mostly from graft donor cells, taken 360 days after TCRalphabeta/CD19-depleted stem cell transplant. The CDR3 is CASSHSTVQSGNTIYF. DNA of the CDR3: TGTGCCAGCTCACACTCGACCGTACAATCCGGAAACACCATATATTTT.